This T cell receptor (beta chain) is from a study of cytomegalovirus exposure and HLA in healthy donors. Germline CDR1 ENHRY, CDR2 SYGVKD. Trimming left V 4 bases short and J 7 bases short, with 8 bases between. This CDR3 comprises 13 residues. This clone was detected only once. The PCR was carried out with 60 Vbeta primers and 13 Jbeta primers. Clones were sequenced by immunoSEQ multiplex PCR, and TCRdb holds only the in-frame ones, with some missing. The profile shows about 140,000 clones, 70% of them singletons. The TCR sequence derives from a woman younger than 45 in good health and CMV-seronegative. The sequenced sample was PBMCs. The V and J genes are TRBV10-3 and TRBJ1-6, with D maybe TRBD1 (5 bases). For the CDR3, the DNA is TGTGCCATCAGTGGGGGGGTAAATTCACCCCTCCACTTT. Protein product: CAISGGVNSPLHF.